Below are 12 T cell receptor beta chains sequenced from a single sample in a study of T-cell memory formation after mild COVID-19. TCRdb fed the 5' RACE reads into MiXCR, producing one record per CDR3 protein. The table lists over 350,000 distinct CDR3 sequences, 20% to 30% of them singletons. Sequencing was performed on PBMCs or a T cell subset sorted from them (not recorded which). The receptor source for this set is an adult woman who had mild COVID-19 (a few samples of this study predate the infection). Cell type and time point are not known.

The chain combines TRBV2 with TRBJ1-2; D not certain. The germline V gene has CDR1 SNHLY and CDR2 FYNNEI. The CDR3 has 10 residues. Trimming shortened V by 11 bases and J by 4 bases, and 8 bases separated the two germline ends. The CDR3 bases are TGTGCCTCCCACAGCTATGGCTACACCTTC. It is translated as CASHSYGYTF.

V gene TRBV4-2 combines with J gene TRBJ2-1; a weak D match, TRBD2 (6 bases). The V end lost 8 bases, the J end lost 4 bases, and 18 bases lay between the germline ends. The V gene's germline CDR1 is LGHNA and CDR2 YNFKEQ. The CDR3 length is 15 residues. Here the CDR3 reads CASCLVGGVYNEQFF. For the CDR3, the DNA is TGTGCCAGCTGCCTCGTCGGCGGGGTTTACAATGAGCAGTTCTTC.

The rearrangement joins TRBV9 to TRBJ2-7; D remains ambiguous. CDR3 length: 14 residues. Trimming cost V 0 bases and J 3 bases, with 10 bases left between them. Germline V gene sequence: CDR1 SGDLS, CDR2 YYNGEE. The CDR3 nucleotides read TGTGCCAGCAGCGTAGGTTCGGAAAACTACGAGCAGTACTTC. It is translated as CASSVGSENYEQYF.

The CDR3, as DNA: TGTGCCAGCAGCCAAGAGTCGGGACAGGTGTACAATGAGCAGTTCTTC. It translates to CASSQESGQVYNEQFF. This rearrangement joins TRBV4-2 to TRBJ2-1, with 8 bases identical to TRBD1. CDR1 and CDR2 (germline): LGHNA, YNFKEQ. J lost 4 bases, V lost 0 bases, and 5 bases had no gene match. The CDR3 consists of 16 residues.

CDR3 nucleotides: TGCGCCAGCAGCTTGCCTGGACAGGGACACACTGAAGCTTTCTTT. The encoded protein is CASSLPGQGHTEAFF. This chain joins TRBV5-1 and TRBJ1-1; 8 nucleotides align to TRBD1. CDR3 length equals 15 residues. V lost 1 base and J lost 3; bases outside the gene matches: 5. Germline values: CDR1 SGHRS, CDR2 YFSETQ.

The chain employs TRBV7-6 and TRBJ2-7, with TRBD1 identical over 10 bases. CDR3 size: 17 residues. V was pared by 4 bases and J by 5 bases, with 14 bases of the junction left unmatched. Per germline, CDR1 SGHVS and CDR2 FNYEAQ. This CDR3 is CASSSRPGQGTGDEQYF. The DNA for the CDR3 is TGTGCCAGCAGCTCCCGCCCGGGACAGGGGACGGGAGACGAGCAGTACTTC.

The chain uses TRBV30 and TRBJ2-7, with 7 nucleotides matching TRBD1. The V gene's germline CDR1 is GTSNPN and CDR2 SVGIG (reference sequence). CDR3 size: 16 residues. V lost 3 bases, J lost 0 bases, and 11 bases stayed unmatched. CDR3 in amino acids: CAWRKKGTDISYEQYF. CDR3 coding DNA: TGTGCCTGGAGAAAAAAAGGGACAGATATCTCCTACGAGCAGTACTTC.

The V and J genes are TRBV9 and TRBJ2-1; D is possibly TRBD2 (6 bases). CDR1 is SGDLS, CDR2 YYNGEE, per germline. This CDR3 has 12 amino acids. V lost 3 bases, J lost 5 bases, and 6 bases lay in between. The CDR3 region has the DNA TGTGCCAGCAGCGGGGGGGACAATGAGCAGTTCTTC. Translated: CASSGGDNEQFF.

This clonotype was counted between two and nine times. The V and J genes are TRBV4-3 and TRBJ2-3; TRBD2 agrees at 9 bases. CDR1 and CDR2 (germline): LGHNA, YSLEER. Trimming cost V 0 bases and J 0 bases; bases outside gene matches: 7. The CDR3 length is 18 residues. CDR3 DNA: TGCGCCAGCAGCCAAGATTATCTAGCGGGATTTAGCACAGATACGCAGTATTTT. Translation: CASSQDYLAGFSTDTQYF.

A few counts support this clonotype. This chain links TRBV7-2 with TRBJ2-1; D is uncertain. The CDR3 has 14 amino acids. Trimming stripped 5 bases from V and 2 bases from J, with 10 bases between. The germline CDR1 and CDR2 sequences are SGHTA and FQGNSA. The CDR3, as DNA: TGTGCCAGCAGCCGCCTGCTCACCTACAATGAGCAGTTCTTC. Amino acids: CASSRLLTYNEQFF.

The rearrangement links TRBV24-1 to TRBJ2-7; 9 bases fit TRBD1. This CDR3 is built from 13 residues. Germline V gene sequence: CDR1 KGHDR, CDR2 SFDVKD. V lost 4 bases and J lost 6; bases outside the gene matches: 3. The CDR3 DNA reads TGTGCCACCAGTGAGGGGACAGGGACCGAGCAGTACTTC. This encodes CATSEGTGTEQYF.

The chain has TRBV12-3 or TRBV12-4 and TRBJ1-5; 7 bases fit TRBD1. The CDR3 consists of 14 residues. With 4 bases clipped from V and 6 bases from J, the junction kept 6 bases outside the gene matches. CDR3 loop: CASSYRGGSQPQHF. CDR3 sequence (DNA): TGTGCCAGCAGTTACAGGGGCGGCAGTCAGCCCCAGCATTTT.